This TCR beta chain derives from a study of cytomegalovirus exposure and HLA in healthy donors. Findings and limits, study-wide: In vitro assays verified that a few CMV-associated chains recognized CMV antigens specifically.

This clone has only a few counts. The antigen remains unidentified. Researchers ran the PCR with 60 Vbeta and 13 Jbeta primers. The table came from immunoSEQ multiplex PCR; TCRdb's copy has only in-frame clones and leaves some out. Of approximately 130,000 clones in the sample, approximately 80% were seen once. The CDR3 loop spans 16 amino acids. V dropped 4 bases and J dropped 5 bases, with 18 bases sitting between them. Germline CDR1 reads SGHTS; CDR2 reads YDEGEE. This TCR derives from a man aged 45-65 years in good health and CMV-seronegative. Material: PBMCs. V gene TRBV5-8 combines with J gene TRBJ2-2; D might be TRBD1 (6 bases). The CDR3 DNA reads TGTGCCAGCAGCCGATTGGGGGCGCGGCGAACCGGGGAGCTGTTTTTT. Its protein is CASSRLGARRTGELFF.